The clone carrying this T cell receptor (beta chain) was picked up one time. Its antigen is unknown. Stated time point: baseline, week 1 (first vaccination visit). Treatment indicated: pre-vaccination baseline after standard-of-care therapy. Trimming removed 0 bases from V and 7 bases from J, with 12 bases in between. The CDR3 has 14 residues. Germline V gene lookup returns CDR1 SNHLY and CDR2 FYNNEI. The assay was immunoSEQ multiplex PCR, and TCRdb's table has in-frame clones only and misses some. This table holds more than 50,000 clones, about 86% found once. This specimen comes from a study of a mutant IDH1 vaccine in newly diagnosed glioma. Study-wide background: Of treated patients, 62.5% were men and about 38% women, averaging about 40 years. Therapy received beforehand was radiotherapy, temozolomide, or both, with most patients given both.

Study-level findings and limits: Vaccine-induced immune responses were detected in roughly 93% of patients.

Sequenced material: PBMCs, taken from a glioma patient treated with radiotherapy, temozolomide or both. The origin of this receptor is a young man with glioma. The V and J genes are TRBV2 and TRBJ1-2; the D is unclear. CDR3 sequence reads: CASSEALRVSGYTF. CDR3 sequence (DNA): TGTGCCAGCAGTGAAGCGCTTCGGGTTTCTGGCTACACCTTC.